This T cell receptor beta chain was documented in a study of vaccination and CD4 T cells after COVID-19. Study-level background: In culture, cells were exposed to overlapping spike peptides from SARS-CoV-2, HCoV-NL63, HCoV-OC43 and HCoV-229E. Every culture used as a control got a CEFX pool, an HIV-1 Nef pool, or no peptide.

Treatment reported: 10-day PBMC culture with coronavirus spike peptide pools or control peptides (ViraFEST assay). V shed 0 bases and J 5 bases; nucleotides not matched to a gene: 5. Germline V gene sequence: CDR1 SGDLS, CDR2 YYNGEE. The CDR3 spans 15 residues. Remarks on this clonotype: Its antigen is unidentified.

With the Oncomine TCR Beta short-read assay, DNA from cultured CD4+ T cells was sequenced. One entry per CDR3 protein results from TCRdb running MiXCR on the PCR reads. The table includes around 20,000 distinct CDR3 sequences, about 51% detected once. This clonotype originated in a human donor who had recovered from COVID-19. What was sequenced was CD4+ T cells from blood, cultured in vitro. This chain uses TRBV9 with TRBJ2-1, with 7 bases aligning to TRBD2. For the CDR3, the DNA is TGTGCCAGCAGCGTAGTATCGGGAGGCCACAATGAGCAGTTCTTC. It translates to CASSVVSGGHNEQFF.